The rows below give T cell receptor beta chains drawn from one sample of a study of regulatory T cells in long-lasting Graves disease. TCRdb called the multiplex PCR reads again in MiXCR, with one record for every CDR3 protein. The sample carries some 450,000 distinct CDR3 sequences, around a quarter recorded once. Sample: peripheral blood mononuclear cells (PBMCs), taken when the disease was refractory, from a patient treated with antithyroid drugs. These receptors were collected from a female donor with Graves disease. Each CDR3 is given with its conserved first and last residue. Fields, in order: CDR3 DNA, CDR3 protein, V gene, CDR3 length, D gene, clone size, J gene. D genes are given only for firm matches. Part of the rows lack a size; the others show once, few, many or a class for expanded clones.

TGTGCCAGCAGTTTAGAGAGGACAGTAGTCGAGACCCAGTACTTC CASSLERTVVETQYF TRBV12-3/TRBV12-4 15 NA NA TRBJ2-5
TGCGCCAGCAGCCAGGACCTAGCGGGACGGCGGAACGAGCAGTACTTC CASSQDLAGRRNEQYF TRBV2 16 TRBD2 NA TRBJ2-7
TGTGCCAGCAGCCGCTGGACAGGCCTAGGCAATGAAAAACTGTTTTTT CASSRWTGLGNEKLFF TRBV3-1 16 TRBD1 many TRBJ1-4
TGTGCCAGCAGCCTACTAGCTAGCACAGATACGCAGTATTTT CASSLLASTDTQYF TRBV11-2 14 NA NA TRBJ2-3
TGTGCCAGCAGTACTTCCCCTACGCAGTATTTT CASSTSPTQYF TRBV12-3/TRBV12-4 11 NA NA TRBJ2-3
TGTGCCAGCAGCTCGAGGGGCTCTGGGGCCAACGTCCTGACTTTC CASSSRGSGANVLTF TRBV25-1 15 NA few TRBJ2-6
TGTGCCAGCAGAACAGGGGACAATCAGCCCCAGCATTTT CASRTGDNQPQHF TRBV6-1 13 TRBD1 NA TRBJ1-5
TGTGCCAGCAGCCGTACCCTTGCCGAGACCCAGTACTTC CASSRTLAETQYF TRBV14 13 NA few TRBJ2-5
TGCGCCAGCAGCCTTGGATTCACTGGAGGGGCTTTCTTT CASSLGFTGGAFF TRBV4-1 13 NA NA TRBJ1-1
TGTGCCAGCAGCTTAGCGGTTGGACAGGGTGGCGAGCAGTACTTC CASSLAVGQGGEQYF TRBV7-9 15 TRBD1 NA TRBJ2-7
TGTGCCATCAGTGAGGGGACAGGGAATGAAAAACTGTTTTTT CAISEGTGNEKLFF TRBV10-3 14 TRBD1 NA TRBJ1-4
TGTGCCATCAGTGAGGCCAGGGTCAATGGCTACACCTTC CAISEARVNGYTF TRBV10-3 13 NA many TRBJ1-2
TGTGCCAGCAGCAGGGGAGACGGGGCTAACTATGGCTACACCTTC CASSRGDGANYGYTF TRBV5-4 15 NA NA TRBJ1-2
TGTGCCAGCAGGTCTAATTCACCCCTCCACTTT CASRSNSPLHF TRBV28 11 NA few TRBJ1-6
TGCGCCAGCAGCCAAGATCACAAACTGTTTTTT CASSQDHKLFF TRBV4-1 11 NA NA TRBJ1-4
TGCAGCGTTGAATTAGGGGGGGGTAATTACCAAGAGACCCAGTACTTC CSVELGGGNYQETQYF TRBV29-1 16 NA NA TRBJ2-5
TGCGCCAGCAGCCGTATACACGGGGTAGGCTCCTACAATGAGCAGTTCTTC CASSRIHGVGSYNEQFF TRBV4-1 17 NA NA TRBJ2-1
TGTGCCAGCAGTTTCCCGTCCAGAGCCAAAAACATTCAGTACTTC CASSFPSRAKNIQYF TRBV28 15 NA many TRBJ2-4
TGCGCCAGCAGCGTACGGGAGGGCGGCTACGAGCAGTACTTC CASSVREGGYEQYF TRBV5-1 14 TRBD2 many TRBJ2-7
TGCGCCAGCAGCGAAACTAGCGGGAACTACGAGCAGTACTTC CASSETSGNYEQYF TRBV5-1 14 TRBD2 many TRBJ2-7
TGCAGTGCTAGTGGCAGGGGGACAACTAATGAAAAACTGTTTTTT CSASGRGTTNEKLFF TRBV20-1 15 TRBD1 NA TRBJ1-4
TGTGCCAGCAGCGACCCCGACAGGGCGGGCACTGAAGCTTTCTTT CASSDPDRAGTEAFF TRBV28 15 TRBD1 NA TRBJ1-1
TGTGCCAGCAGTGCAATCCCCGGGACTAGCGGGAGTGCGCTAGTCTGGGAGACCCAGTACTTC CASSAIPGTSGSALVWETQYF TRBV6-1 21 TRBD2 once TRBJ2-5
TGTGCCAGCACTAGGGGGTGGGGGACTGAAGCTTTCTTT CASTRGWGTEAFF TRBV6-2/TRBV6-3 13 NA few TRBJ1-1
TGTGCCAGCCGCCCACGACCCATCGGGACTAACGCTGAAGCTTTCTTT CASRPRPIGTNAEAFF TRBV2 16 NA NA TRBJ1-1
TGTGCCAGCAGATATGCTAGCGGGAACACCGGGGAGCTGTTTTTT CASRYASGNTGELFF TRBV2 15 TRBD2 many TRBJ2-2
TGTGCCAGCAGCTTTGGGGTGAAGGCAGGTTATGGCTACACCTTC CASSFGVKAGYGYTF TRBV7-2 15 NA NA TRBJ1-2
TGTGCCAGCAGCTTCCGACTAGCGGGAGGGCCTGGGCAGTTCTTC CASSFRLAGGPGQFF TRBV5-6 15 TRBD2 NA TRBJ2-1
TGTGCCAGCTCTAGCGGGAGCTCCTACGAGCAGTACTTC CASSSGSSYEQYF TRBV19 13 TRBD2 many TRBJ2-7
TGTGCCAGCAGTTTCCCGGGACAGGGGAGGACGAACACTGAAGCTTTCTTT CASSFPGQGRTNTEAFF TRBV28 17 TRBD1 many TRBJ1-1
TGTGCCACCAGCAGAGATATGGAGAACCCAAGGGGCTACACCTTC CATSRDMENPRGYTF TRBV15 15 NA few TRBJ1-2
TGTGCCAGCAGCGCTCCGGAAAAAAATATAGGCTACACCTTC CASSAPEKNIGYTF TRBV7-2 14 NA NA TRBJ1-2
TGTGCCATCAGTGTCGGGAGGTGGACTGAAGCTTTCTTT CAISVGRWTEAFF TRBV10-3 13 NA NA TRBJ1-1
TGCGCCAGCAGCCAAGTGGGGGGCCGCAACTATGGCTACACCTTC CASSQVGGRNYGYTF TRBV4-1 15 NA few TRBJ1-2
TGCGCCAGCAGCCCTCGGGAGGGAAACTATGGCTACACCTTC CASSPREGNYGYTF TRBV5-1 14 NA few TRBJ1-2
TGTGCCAGCAGTTACTCGAGGGGGGGCCAGGTCACAGATACGCAGTATTTT CASSYSRGGQVTDTQYF TRBV6-5 17 NA many TRBJ2-3
TGTGCCAGCAGCCCCCACAGCGGGTCCCGCAATGAGCAGTTCTTC CASSPHSGSRNEQFF TRBV7-2 15 NA NA TRBJ2-1